This T cell receptor (beta chain) was sequenced in a study of blood T cell repertoires in COVID-19. Trimming removed 5 bases from V and 0 bases from J, with 5 bases in between. Looked up from germline, CDR1 is SNHLY and CDR2 is FYNNEI. The CDR3 is 12 amino acids. The repertoire was sequenced with immunoSEQ multiplex PCR; TCRdb's copy has only in-frame clones and lacks some. The repertoire holds hundreds of thousands of clones, with approximately 82% as singletons. The material sequenced was peripheral blood. This chain uses TRBV2 with TRBJ2-7; D not certain. This TCR derives from a woman aged 80 or older with acute or convalescent COVID-19. The CDR3 sequence: CASSSISYEQYF. Here the CDR3 DNA reads TGTGCCAGCAGTTCCATCTCCTACGAGCAGTACTTC.